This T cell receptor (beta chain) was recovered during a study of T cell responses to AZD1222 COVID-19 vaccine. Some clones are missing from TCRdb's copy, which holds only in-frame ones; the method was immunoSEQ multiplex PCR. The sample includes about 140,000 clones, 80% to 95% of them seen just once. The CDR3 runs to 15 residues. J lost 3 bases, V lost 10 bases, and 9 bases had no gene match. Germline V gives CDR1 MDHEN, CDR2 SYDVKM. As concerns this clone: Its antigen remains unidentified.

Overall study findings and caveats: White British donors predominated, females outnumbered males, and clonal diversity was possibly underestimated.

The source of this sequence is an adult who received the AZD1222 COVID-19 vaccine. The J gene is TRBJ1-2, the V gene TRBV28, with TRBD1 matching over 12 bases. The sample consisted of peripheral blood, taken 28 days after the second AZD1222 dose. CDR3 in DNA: TGTGCCACTTGGGACAGGGGGCGAATCTACTATGGCTACACCTTC. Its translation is CATWDRGRIYYGYTF.